The present T cell receptor beta chain was sequenced within a study of T cell changes during pregnancy in multiple sclerosis. Sequencing used immunoSEQ multiplex PCR; TCRdb keeps in-frame clones, though not all of them. The sample comprises fewer than 30,000 clones, 90% of which are singletons, and around 9.2% rests with the top ten. V was cut by 2 bases and J by 2 bases, with 11 bases left in between. CDR1 and CDR2 from the germline V gene are SGDLS and YYNGEE. This CDR3 contains 15 residues. Sequencing was performed on CD8+ T cells from peripheral blood mononuclear cells, taken in the third trimester of pregnancy. V is TRBV9 and J is TRBJ2-1, with D maybe TRBD1 (6 bases). The source is a female donor in good health, enrolled as a control in a pregnancy study. CDR3 bases: TGTGCCAGCAGCGTTAGGGGGTTGACCTACAATGAGCAGTTCTTC. It yields the protein CASSVRGLTYNEQFF.